Here is one T cell receptor (beta chain) with its context. The antigen is not known. This record belongs to a study of T cell responses to AZD1222 COVID-19 vaccine. Profiling relied on immunoSEQ multiplex PCR, and the TCRdb table lists in-frame clones only, not all of them. This table has about 120,000 clones, under 90% appearing once. This CDR3 comprises 13 residues. The V gene's germline CDR1 is WNHNN and CDR2 SYGVQD (reference sequence). Trimming left V 6 bases short and J 6 bases short, with 15 bases between. Study-wide results and limits: White British ancestry dominated among donors, who included more females, and clonal diversity was possibly underestimated. Targeting of unmutated variant regions was reportedly seen in nearly half of spike-specific TCRs.

The source is an adult in good health. This specimen consisted of peripheral blood, obtained on day 0 of AZD1222 vaccination. The chain links TRBV10-1 to TRBJ2-7, with D possibly being TRBD2 (7 bases). The CDR3 DNA sequence: TGCGCCAGCAGAGGGGGGGCAGGGGCCGAGCAGTACTTC. It encodes CASRGGAGAEQYF.